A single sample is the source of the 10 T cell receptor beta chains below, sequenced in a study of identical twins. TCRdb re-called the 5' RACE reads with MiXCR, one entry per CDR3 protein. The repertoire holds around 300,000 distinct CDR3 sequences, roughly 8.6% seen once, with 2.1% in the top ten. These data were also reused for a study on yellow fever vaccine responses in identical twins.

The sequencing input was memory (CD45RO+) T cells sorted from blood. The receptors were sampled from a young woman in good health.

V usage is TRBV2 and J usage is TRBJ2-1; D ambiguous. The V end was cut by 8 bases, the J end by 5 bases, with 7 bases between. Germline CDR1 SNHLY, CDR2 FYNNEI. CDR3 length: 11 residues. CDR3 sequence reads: CASVKNNEQFF. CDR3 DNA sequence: TGTGCCAGCGTAAAGAACAATGAGCAGTTCTTC.

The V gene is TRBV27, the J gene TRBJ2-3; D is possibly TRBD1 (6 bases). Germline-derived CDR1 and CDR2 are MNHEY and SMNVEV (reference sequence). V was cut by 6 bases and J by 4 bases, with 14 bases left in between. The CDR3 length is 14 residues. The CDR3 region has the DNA TGTGCCAGCAGCAAGGGACACGCTCCAGATACGCAGTATTTT. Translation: CASSKGHAPDTQYF.

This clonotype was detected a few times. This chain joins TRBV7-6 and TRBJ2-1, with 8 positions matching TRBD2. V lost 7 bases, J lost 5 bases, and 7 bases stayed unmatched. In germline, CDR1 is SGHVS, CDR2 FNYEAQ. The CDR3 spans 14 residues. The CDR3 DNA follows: TGTGCCAGCACCGGGACTAGAGGCCACAATGAGCAGTTCTTC. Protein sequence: CASTGTRGHNEQFF.

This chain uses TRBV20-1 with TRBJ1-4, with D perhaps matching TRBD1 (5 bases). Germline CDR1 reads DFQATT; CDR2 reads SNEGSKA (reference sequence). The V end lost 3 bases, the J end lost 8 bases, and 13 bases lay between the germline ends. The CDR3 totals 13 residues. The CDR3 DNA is TGCAGTGCTAGTACAGGAGCGGGGGAAAAACTGTTTTTT. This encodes CSASTGAGEKLFF.

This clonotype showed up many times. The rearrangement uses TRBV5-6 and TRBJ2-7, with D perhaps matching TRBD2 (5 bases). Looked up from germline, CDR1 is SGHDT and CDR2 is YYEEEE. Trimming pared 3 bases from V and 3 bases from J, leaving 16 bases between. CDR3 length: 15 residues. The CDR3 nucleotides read TGTGCCAGCAGCTCCCGGACTTCCAACGTCTACGAGCAGTACGTC. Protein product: CASSSRTSNVYEQYV.

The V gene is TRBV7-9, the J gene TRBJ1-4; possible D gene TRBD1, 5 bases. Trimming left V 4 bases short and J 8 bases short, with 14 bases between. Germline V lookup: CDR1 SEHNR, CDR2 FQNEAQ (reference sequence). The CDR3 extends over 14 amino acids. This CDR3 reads CASSWRVGEEKLFF. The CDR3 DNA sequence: TGTGCCAGCAGCTGGCGGGTGGGGGAGGAAAAACTGTTTTTT.

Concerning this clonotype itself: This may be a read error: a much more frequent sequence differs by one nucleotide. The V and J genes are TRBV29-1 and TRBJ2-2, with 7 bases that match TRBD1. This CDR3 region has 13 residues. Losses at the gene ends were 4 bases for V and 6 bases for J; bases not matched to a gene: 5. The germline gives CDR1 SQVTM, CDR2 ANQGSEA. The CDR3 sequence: CSVAGQGAGELFF. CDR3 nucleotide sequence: TGCAGCGTTGCAGGCCAGGGGGCCGGGGAGCTGTTTTTT.

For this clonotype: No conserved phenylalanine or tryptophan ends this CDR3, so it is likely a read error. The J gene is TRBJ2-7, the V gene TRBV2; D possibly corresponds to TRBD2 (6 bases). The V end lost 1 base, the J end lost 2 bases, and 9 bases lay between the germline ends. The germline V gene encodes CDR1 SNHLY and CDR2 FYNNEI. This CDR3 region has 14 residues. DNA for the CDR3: TGTGCCAGCAGTGAAGGGGGGGAGACCTACGAGCAGTACGAC. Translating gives CASSEGGETYEQYD.

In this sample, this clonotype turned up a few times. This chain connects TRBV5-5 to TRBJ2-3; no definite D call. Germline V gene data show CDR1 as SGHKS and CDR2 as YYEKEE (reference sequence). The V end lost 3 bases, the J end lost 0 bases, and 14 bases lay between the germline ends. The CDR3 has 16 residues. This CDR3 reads CASSYGGPSSTDTQYF. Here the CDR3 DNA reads TGTGCCAGCAGCTACGGTGGGCCATCTAGCACAGATACGCAGTATTTT.

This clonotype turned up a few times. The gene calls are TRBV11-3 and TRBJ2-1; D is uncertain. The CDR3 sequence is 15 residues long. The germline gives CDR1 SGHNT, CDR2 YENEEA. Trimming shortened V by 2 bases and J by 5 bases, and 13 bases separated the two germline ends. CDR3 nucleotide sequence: TGTGCCAGCAGCTTACCCAATACCGGGCACAATGAGCAGTTCTTC. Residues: CASSLPNTGHNEQFF.